The rows below give T cell receptor beta chains drawn from one sample of a study of early T cells in non-severe SARS-CoV-2 infection. From the 5' RACE reads, TCRdb called clonotypes with MiXCR, one entry per CDR3 protein. The data show around 100,000 distinct CDR3 sequences, about 15% seen once. Sequenced: whole blood. Source of these receptors: an adult who was a healthcare worker with PCR-confirmed SARS-CoV-2 infection or an uninfected control (not recorded which). CDR3s leave out the opening cysteine and the closing phenylalanine or tryptophan. The D gene is left open where the match is weak.

j_call: TRBJ2-1
v_call: TRBV20-1
d_call: .
cdr3_aa: SAEWANALDNEQF

j_call: TRBJ2-3
v_call: TRBV5-1
d_call: .
cdr3_aa: ASSLALGTDTQY

j_call: TRBJ2-1
v_call: TRBV6-2/TRBV6-3
d_call: .
cdr3_aa: ASSLQGSYNEQF

j_call: TRBJ1-2
v_call: TRBV12-3/TRBV12-4
d_call: TRBD1
cdr3_aa: ASSPPTGVDGYT

j_call: TRBJ2-1
v_call: TRBV11-2
d_call: .
cdr3_aa: ASRRRRTVPEQF

j_call: TRBJ2-2
v_call: TRBV20-1
d_call: TRBD2
cdr3_aa: SARAGGSTGELF

j_call: TRBJ1-5
v_call: TRBV19
d_call: TRBD1
cdr3_aa: ASSASGGGNQPQH

j_call: TRBJ2-4
v_call: TRBV7-6
d_call: .
cdr3_aa: ASSLAPALAKNIQY

j_call: TRBJ2-1
v_call: TRBV19
d_call: .
cdr3_aa: ASSPPGWDNNEQF

j_call: TRBJ2-1
v_call: TRBV20-1
d_call: TRBD2
cdr3_aa: SAWGGSSYNEQF

j_call: TRBJ1-1
v_call: TRBV30
d_call: .
cdr3_aa: AWSPGWGFEAF

j_call: TRBJ2-3
v_call: TRBV20-1
d_call: TRBD2
cdr3_aa: SASGRAWSTDTQY

j_call: TRBJ2-1
v_call: TRBV7-6
d_call: TRBD1
cdr3_aa: ASSLVVAGGVSNEQF

j_call: TRBJ2-3
v_call: TRBV12-3/TRBV12-4
d_call: .
cdr3_aa: ASSLMGTRRTDTQY

j_call: TRBJ2-6
v_call: TRBV12-3/TRBV12-4
d_call: TRBD1
cdr3_aa: ASSPRTGLSGANVLT

j_call: TRBJ2-7
v_call: TRBV27
d_call: .
cdr3_aa: ASSLTGTTYEQY

j_call: TRBJ2-5
v_call: TRBV12-3/TRBV12-4
d_call: TRBD2
cdr3_aa: ASSSGRGETQY

j_call: TRBJ1-2
v_call: TRBV29-1
d_call: TRBD1
cdr3_aa: SVTGTANYGYT

j_call: TRBJ2-4
v_call: TRBV4-3
d_call: .
cdr3_aa: ASSGQGAQNIQY

j_call: TRBJ2-3
v_call: TRBV12-3/TRBV12-4
d_call: TRBD2
cdr3_aa: ASKTGLAGVSDTQY

j_call: TRBJ2-1
v_call: TRBV7-6
d_call: .
cdr3_aa: ASSLWLAQYNEQF

j_call: TRBJ2-7
v_call: TRBV12-3/TRBV12-4
d_call: TRBD1
cdr3_aa: ASRSPGQAYEQY

j_call: TRBJ2-7
v_call: TRBV9
d_call: TRBD2
cdr3_aa: ASSAEPGLAYEQY

j_call: TRBJ2-3
v_call: TRBV5-1
d_call: TRBD2
cdr3_aa: ASSFSGGTTDTQY

j_call: TRBJ2-1
v_call: TRBV3-1
d_call: .
cdr3_aa: ASSQELYQQF

j_call: TRBJ2-3
v_call: TRBV2
d_call: TRBD1
cdr3_aa: ASSEDRGTDTQY

j_call: TRBJ2-7
v_call: TRBV20-1
d_call: .
cdr3_aa: SARHIVSSYEQY

j_call: TRBJ2-1
v_call: TRBV30
d_call: TRBD2
cdr3_aa: CAGDNEQF

j_call: TRBJ1-1
v_call: TRBV12-3/TRBV12-4
d_call: .
cdr3_aa: ASSFRGASTEAF

j_call: TRBJ2-1
v_call: TRBV7-7
d_call: .
cdr3_aa: ASSEGLAGNEQF

j_call: TRBJ2-1
v_call: TRBV6-2/TRBV6-3
d_call: TRBD2
cdr3_aa: ASSIAGESYNEQF

j_call: TRBJ2-7
v_call: TRBV6-1
d_call: .
cdr3_aa: ASSGPRSYEQY

j_call: TRBJ2-1
v_call: TRBV6-1
d_call: .
cdr3_aa: ASSPGVYNEQF

j_call: TRBJ1-1
v_call: TRBV12-3/TRBV12-4
d_call: .
cdr3_aa: ASSPMGAIGTEAF

j_call: TRBJ2-1
v_call: TRBV4-3
d_call: .
cdr3_aa: ASSQDQRGFYNEQF

j_call: TRBJ1-2
v_call: TRBV25-1
d_call: .
cdr3_aa: ASSPSQFINYGYT

j_call: TRBJ2-3
v_call: TRBV12-3/TRBV12-4
d_call: .
cdr3_aa: ASSHRLAAFTDTQY

j_call: TRBJ1-1
v_call: TRBV5-6
d_call: TRBD1
cdr3_aa: ASSYHRDSKLPGIMNTEAF

j_call: TRBJ1-2
v_call: TRBV20-1
d_call: .
cdr3_aa: SAQSGGIDGYT

j_call: TRBJ1-2
v_call: TRBV4-3
d_call: .
cdr3_aa: ASSQGVGRGYT

j_call: TRBJ1-5
v_call: TRBV27
d_call: TRBD1
cdr3_aa: ASRDRAFSNQPQH

j_call: TRBJ2-1
v_call: TRBV28
d_call: TRBD2
cdr3_aa: ASSFLRTSGRGPYNEQF

j_call: TRBJ2-6
v_call: TRBV9
d_call: TRBD1
cdr3_aa: ASRTGEESGANVLT

j_call: TRBJ1-5
v_call: TRBV6-2/TRBV6-3
d_call: .
cdr3_aa: ASRDGDQPQH

j_call: TRBJ2-7
v_call: TRBV2
d_call: .
cdr3_aa: ASREDSRRQY

j_call: TRBJ2-5
v_call: TRBV29-1
d_call: .
cdr3_aa: SVAEGWRQY

j_call: TRBJ2-3
v_call: TRBV7-8
d_call: .
cdr3_aa: ASSSGRAPRGRDTQY

j_call: TRBJ1-5
v_call: TRBV6-4
d_call: .
cdr3_aa: ASSEVGGENQPQH

j_call: TRBJ1-1
v_call: TRBV5-4
d_call: .
cdr3_aa: ASRGPTEAF

j_call: TRBJ1-1
v_call: TRBV6-5
d_call: .
cdr3_aa: ASRFLEQAF

j_call: TRBJ1-1
v_call: TRBV2
d_call: .
cdr3_aa: ASLWNTEAF

j_call: TRBJ2-7
v_call: TRBV12-3/TRBV12-4
d_call: .
cdr3_aa: ASSPAMGEQY

j_call: TRBJ2-7
v_call: TRBV29-1
d_call: .
cdr3_aa: SVAHNYEQY

j_call: TRBJ1-1
v_call: TRBV20-1
d_call: .
cdr3_aa: SARGGRGAF

j_call: TRBJ1-1
v_call: TRBV29-1
d_call: .
cdr3_aa: SVGGGAF

j_call: TRBJ1-1
v_call: TRBV9
d_call: .
cdr3_aa: ASSVTTQRAEAF

j_call: TRBJ2-2
v_call: TRBV3-1
d_call: TRBD1
cdr3_aa: ASSQGLRGPAGELF

j_call: TRBJ2-7
v_call: TRBV11-2
d_call: .
cdr3_aa: ASSPGTSYEQY

j_call: TRBJ1-2
v_call: TRBV6-5
d_call: TRBD1
cdr3_aa: ASSSTGDYGYT